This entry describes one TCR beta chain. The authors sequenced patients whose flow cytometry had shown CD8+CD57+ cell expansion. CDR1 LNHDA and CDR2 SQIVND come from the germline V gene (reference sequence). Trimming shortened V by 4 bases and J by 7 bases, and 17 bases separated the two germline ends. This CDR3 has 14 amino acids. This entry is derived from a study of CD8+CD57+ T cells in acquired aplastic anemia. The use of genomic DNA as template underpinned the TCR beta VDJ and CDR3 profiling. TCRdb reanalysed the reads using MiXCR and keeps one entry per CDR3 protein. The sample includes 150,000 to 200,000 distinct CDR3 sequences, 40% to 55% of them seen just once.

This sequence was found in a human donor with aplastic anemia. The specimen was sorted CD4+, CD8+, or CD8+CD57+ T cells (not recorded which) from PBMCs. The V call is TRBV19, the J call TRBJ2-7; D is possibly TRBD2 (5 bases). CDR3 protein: CASSTRGGRSEQYV. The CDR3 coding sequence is TGTGCCAGTAGTACCCGGGGTGGCAGATCTGAGCAGTACGTC.